This note documents a single T cell receptor beta chain sequence. Its target is not known. It differs at one base from a far larger clone, so likely a read error. The V gene's germline CDR1 is SEHNR and CDR2 FQNEAQ (reference sequence). This CDR3 spans 13 amino acids. The ends were cut back, 5 bases at V and 1 base at J, with 8 bases in the middle. The data were produced by immunoSEQ multiplex PCR, yet TCRdb's version contains in-frame clones alone and is incomplete. Of about 20,000 clones listed, about 81% are singletons. Every patient relapsed after autologous stem cell transplantation, and brentuximab vedotin exposure varied. These data originate in a study of PD-1 blockade in classical Hodgkin lymphoma. Study as a whole: Patients in the cohort were put on intravenous nivolumab, 3 mg/kg every 2 weeks. Findings and limits, study-wide: Complete responders showed a baseline diversity that resembled the diversity of newly diagnosed patients.

The clonotype was recovered from a human donor with classical Hodgkin lymphoma. Sequenced here: peripheral blood mononuclear cells (PBMCs), sampled at baseline. This rearrangement joins TRBV7-9 to TRBJ1-1; D is perhaps TRBD1 (6 bases). Here the CDR3 DNA reads TGTGCCAGCAGCACGACAGGGAACACTGAAGCTTTCTTT. It is translated as CASSTTGNTEAFF.